Following are 17 T cell receptor beta chains from one sample sequenced in a study of OX40 agonist ivuxolimab in advanced cancers. TCRdb's table, derived via immunoSEQ multiplex PCR, lists solely in-frame clones and lacks some. The sample has about 77,000 clones, roughly 80% seen once; the top ten hold approximately 4.6%. Source: CD4+ or CD8+ T cells sorted from blood, taken in a trial of the OX40 agonist ivuxolimab. These receptors were collected from an adult with an advanced solid tumor such as melanoma, head and neck, liver or kidney cancer.

The CDR3 DNA is TGTGCCAGCAGTGGGACAGGAACAGTAATCGAGCAGTACTTC. As protein: CASSGTGTVIEQYF. V gene TRBV2 combines with J gene TRBJ2-7; the match to TRBD1 covers 7 bases. Germline-derived CDR1 and CDR2 are SNHLY and FYNNEI. The CDR3 spans 14 residues. With V trimmed by 4 bases and J by 6 bases, 9 bases remained unmatched.

This rearrangement joins TRBV6-1 to TRBJ1-1; no firm D call. Trimming removed 6 bases at V and 2 bases at J, with 7 bases between. This CDR3 is 12 amino acids long. Germline CDR1 MNHNS, CDR2 SASEGT. CDR3 DNA sequence: TGTGCCAGCAGGCTCGGTAACACTGAAGCTTTCTTT. Amino acid sequence: CASRLGNTEAFF.

The V and J genes are TRBV5-6 and TRBJ1-1; D gene unclear. The CDR3 runs to 12 residues. In germline, CDR1 is SGHDT, CDR2 YYEEEE. V dropped 2 bases and J dropped 12 bases, with 14 bases sitting between them. The CDR3 DNA reads as TGTGCCAGCAGCTTCGACCGTGGTGGGCCTTTCTTT. It codes for CASSFDRGGPFF.

V gene TRBV20-1 combines with J gene TRBJ1-3, with unresolved D. CDR3 length: 11 amino acids. Germline assignment: CDR1 DFQATT and CDR2 SNEGSKA (reference sequence). Trimming left V 6 bases short and J 4 bases short, with 7 bases between. CDR3: CSALTGNTIYF. The DNA for the CDR3 is TGCAGTGCCCTAACCGGAAACACCATATATTTT.

The rearrangement joins TRBV5-5 to TRBJ2-7; unclear D gene. CDR1 is SGHKS, CDR2 YYEKEE, per germline (reference sequence). Trimming took 3 bases from V and 5 from J, leaving 24 bases between them. The CDR3 is 17 amino acids. The CDR3 sequence is CASSSIQDRVRIHEQYF. Here the CDR3 DNA reads TGTGCCAGCAGCTCCATCCAGGACCGAGTAAGAATCCACGAGCAGTACTTC.

This chain connects TRBV2 to TRBJ2-2, with D tentatively TRBD1 (5 bases). The length of the CDR3 is 13 residues. Germline V CDR1 and CDR2: SNHLY, FYNNEI. V was clipped by 5 bases and J by 5 bases, with 9 bases between them. The CDR3 nucleotides read TGTGCCAGCAGTAACCAGGGTACCGGGGAGCTGTTTTTT. Its translation: CASSNQGTGELFF.

J is TRBJ2-1 and V is TRBV7-9; 9 bases agree with TRBD2. Germline V gives CDR1 SEHNR, CDR2 FQNEAQ (reference sequence). The CDR3 has 14 amino acids. Trimming at V came to 8 bases and at J to 7 bases, leaving 9 bases not matched to a gene. The DNA of the CDR3 is TGTGCCAGCTCCGGGACTAGCCCAGGGAATGAGCAGTTCTTC. Its translation: CASSGTSPGNEQFF.

The V and J genes are TRBV18 and TRBJ1-2; D not resolved. The CDR3 spans 16 residues. V was pared by 1 base and J by 5 bases, with 17 bases between. Germline CDR1 is KGHSH and CDR2 is LQKENI. In DNA form, the CDR3 reads TGTGCCAGCTCACCACGAGAAGGGAACAAATTGTATGGCTACACCTTC. It yields the protein CASSPREGNKLYGYTF.

V usage is TRBV5-1 and J usage is TRBJ1-2; D gene uncertain. CDR3 length: 14 amino acids. The ends were cut back, 1 base at V and 0 bases at J, with 7 bases in the middle. Germline loops: CDR1 SGHRS, CDR2 YFSETQ. CDR3: CASSLLPSNYGYTF. CDR3 bases: TGCGCCAGCAGCTTGTTACCTTCTAACTATGGCTACACCTTC.

V gene TRBV10-1 combines with J gene TRBJ1-1, with no clear D. Trimming cost V 3 bases and J 1 base, with 6 bases left between them. CDR1 is WNHNN and CDR2 is SYGVQD in the germline V gene (reference sequence). The CDR3 is made up of 13 amino acids. As DNA, the CDR3 is TGCGCCAGCAGTGATTATGCGAACACTGAAGCTTTCTTT. This codes for CASSDYANTEAFF.

The chain links TRBV7-3 to TRBJ2-1; 7 bases line up with TRBD1. From germline, CDR1 is SGHTA and CDR2 FQGTGA. The CDR3 contains 13 residues. J lost 6 bases, V lost 5 bases, and 4 bases had no gene match. DNA of the CDR3: TGTGCCAGCAGCCTTTGGACAGGCAATGAGCAGTTCTTC. Amino acid sequence: CASSLWTGNEQFF.

In its sample, this clone was seen once. This chain joins TRBV5-3 and TRBJ2-1; D unresolved. TRBV5-3 is an ORF, and what it does is uncertain. Trimming cost V 0 bases and J 15 bases, with 22 bases left between them. This CDR3 is 15 amino acids long. CDR3 sequence reads: CARSLGQASTLVRFF. The CDR3 bases are TGTGCCAGAAGCTTGGGGCAGGCCTCAACCCTAGTTCGGTTCTTC.

The gene calls are TRBV2 and TRBJ1-2; 7 bases are shared with TRBD1. CDR3 length: 15 residues. Germline V gene lookup returns CDR1 SNHLY and CDR2 FYNNEI. Trimming cost V 3 bases and J 4 bases; bases outside gene matches: 8. The DNA for the CDR3 is TGTGCCAGCAGTGAGTTTGCTTCAGGGGGCTATGGCTACACCTTC. Residues: CASSEFASGGYGYTF.

This chain links TRBV4-1 with TRBJ2-2; TRBD1 matches at 9 bases. Germline assignment: CDR1 MGHRA and CDR2 YSYEKL. The V and J ends lost 4 bases and 5 bases, in that order; junction bases with no gene match: 5. This CDR3 comprises 15 residues. This CDR3 is CASSRGQGLTGELFF. The CDR3 bases are TGCGCCAGCAGCCGGGGACAGGGCCTAACCGGGGAGCTGTTTTTT.

This clone was detected a few times. The chain has TRBV2 and TRBJ1-4; unclear D gene. This CDR3 spans 14 amino acids. The V end was cut by 3 bases, the J end by 8 bases, with 13 bases between. Germline V CDR1 and CDR2: SNHLY, FYNNEI. CDR3 nucleotide sequence: TGTGCCAGCAGTGATGCCACCCGGTTGGAAAAACTGTTTTTT. The encoded protein is CASSDATRLEKLFF.

This clone occurred a few times. The chain carries TRBV6-1 and TRBJ1-5, with no clear D. The length of the CDR3 is 15 residues. V lost 1 base and J 3 bases, leaving 10 bases between the germline ends. Per germline, CDR1 MNHNS and CDR2 SASEGT. The CDR3 loop is CASSEGGSLNQPQHF. CDR3 nucleotides: TGTGCCAGCAGTGAAGGCGGCAGCCTCAATCAGCCCCAGCATTTT.

On this clone: At one end, the junction sequence differs from germline, possibly due to a read error. The chain combines TRBV10-2 with TRBJ1-2, with TRBD1 as a possible D gene (6 bases). CDR3 length: 13 amino acids. The germline CDR1 and CDR2 sequences are WSHSY and SAAADI. As DNA, the CDR3 is TGTGCCACCTACCCCGGGTCAGGGGAGGACTACACCTTC. It yields the protein CATYPGSGEDYTF.